A selection of T cell receptor beta chains follows, all from one sample in a study of T cells of healthy individuals. One entry per CDR3 protein results from TCRdb running MiXCR on the 5' RACE reads. The sample has under 70,000 distinct CDR3 sequences, roughly 14% seen once; the top ten hold 15% to 20%. The receptors stem from a human donor in good health. CDR3s include the opening cysteine and the closing phenylalanine or tryptophan. The D gene is left open where the match is weak. Some rows mark clone size as missing; the rest say once, few, many or name a class of expanded clone.

v_call	clone_size	d_call	j_call	cdr3_nt	cdr3_aa
TRBV7-9	many	-	TRBJ1-4	TGTGCCAGCAGCCCCCCGGGGGCCTATGATGAAAAACTGTTTTTT	CASSPPGAYDEKLFF
TRBV4-1	-	TRBD1	TRBJ1-5	TGCGCCAGCAGCCCCCAGCAGGGGGGCCAGCCCCAGCATTTT	CASSPQQGGQPQHF
TRBV29-1	many	-	TRBJ2-5	TGCAGCGTTGGGGGTGGGAGAAGCGAGACCCAGTACTTC	CSVGGGRSETQYF
TRBV7-7	medium-sized	-	TRBJ2-3	TGTGCCAGCAGCTCCGGGCCGGGGGTGGGCACAGATACGCAGTATTTT	CASSSGPGVGTDTQYF
TRBV5-4	-	TRBD2	TRBJ2-3	TGTGCCAGCAGCTCAACTAGCGCCTTCACAGATACGCAGTATTTT	CASSSTSAFTDTQYF
TRBV4-3	few	TRBD2	TRBJ2-7	TGCGCCAGCAGCCAAGGGGGGACTAGTCTGGGCGAGCAGTACTTC	CASSQGGTSLGEQYF
TRBV4-1	-	-	TRBJ1-3	TGCGCCAGCAGCCAACCCCGGACATCTGGAAACACCATATATTTT	CASSQPRTSGNTIYF
TRBV2	few	TRBD1	TRBJ1-1	TGTGCCAGCCGTCTGTCGACAGGGTATACTGAAGCTTTCTTT	CASRLSTGYTEAFF
TRBV7-2	-	-	TRBJ1-4	TGTGCCAGCAGCTTAACACAGACAAATGAAAAACTGTTTTTT	CASSLTQTNEKLFF
TRBV3-1	-	TRBD2	TRBJ2-4	TGTGCCAGCAGCCAAGATTACAGCGGGGCGAGACAAAACATTCAGTACTTC	CASSQDYSGARQNIQYF
TRBV27	many	TRBD2	TRBJ2-3	TGTGCCAGCAGTCCGTTAGCGGGAGTTGAAGATACGCAGTATTTT	CASSPLAGVEDTQYF
TRBV7-2	-	-	TRBJ2-7	TGTGCCAGCAGCCCGGTGTGGGGGGGCGGGTACGAGCAGTACTTC	CASSPVWGGGYEQYF
TRBV19	many	-	TRBJ1-1	TGTGCCAGTAGTATTCGGGCCTTAATGGGGAACACTGAAGCTTTCTTT	CASSIRALMGNTEAFF
TRBV5-4	-	-	TRBJ2-3	TGTGCCATCCCGGGACGCAGCACAGATACGCAGTATTTT	CAIPGRSTDTQYF
TRBV9	many	-	TRBJ1-4	TGTGCCAGCAGCGTAGAAGGTAGTGAAAAACTGTTTTTT	CASSVEGSEKLFF
TRBV5-1	many	-	TRBJ2-7	TGCGCCAGCAGCTTCTCCGGGTCCTACGAGCAGTACTTC	CASSFSGSYEQYF
TRBV7-8	few	-	TRBJ2-4	TGTGCCAGCAGCCTCAACCTCTTTTCAGCCAAAAACATTCAGTACTTC	CASSLNLFSAKNIQYF
TRBV10-3	-	TRBD1	TRBJ1-3	TGTGCCAGTTGGACAGGGCGAAACACCATATATTTT	CASWTGRNTIYF
TRBV12-3/TRBV12-4	many	-	TRBJ1-1	TGTGCCAGCAGTTTAGCAGTTCCGGGACCCATGAACACTGAAGCTTTCTTT	CASSLAVPGPMNTEAFF
TRBV2	-	-	TRBJ1-1	TGTGCCAGCAGGCGAGATTCCCTCCGGAACACTGAAGCTTTCTTT	CASRRDSLRNTEAFF
TRBV29-1	-	-	TRBJ2-5	TGCAGCGTTCGGTCCCGGGGAATTCAAGAGACCCAGTACTTC	CSVRSRGIQETQYF
TRBV29-1	many	-	TRBJ1-1	TGCAGCGTTGAACCCGAGACACTAACTGAAGCTTTCTTT	CSVEPETLTEAFF
TRBV20-1	many	TRBD2	TRBJ2-7	TGCAGTGCTACTAGCGGGGGCGGAGGTGGCTACGAGCAGTACTTC	CSATSGGGGGYEQYF
TRBV3-1	many	-	TRBJ2-2	TGTGCCAGCAGCATCCTAAACACCGGGGAGCTGTTTTTT	CASSILNTGELFF
TRBV7-2	-	-	TRBJ2-6	TGTGCCAGCAGCTTTGATGGAGGCCTATTCTCTGGGGCCAACGTCCTGACTTTC	CASSFDGGLFSGANVLTF
TRBV4-1	many	TRBD1	TRBJ2-1	TGCGCCAGCAGCCAAGAAGTCGGACAGGGAGGCGATGAGCAGTTCTTC	CASSQEVGQGGDEQFF
TRBV5-1	many	-	TRBJ2-4	TGCGCCAGCAGCACGTCTAGCGTTGTAGCCAAAAACATTCAGTACTTC	CASSTSSVVAKNIQYF
TRBV5-1	many	-	TRBJ2-5	TGCGCCAGCAGCTTGGGAGGGACGGAGACCCAGTACTTC	CASSLGGTETQYF
TRBV5-6	many	-	TRBJ2-6	TGTGCCAGCAGCCCTAATATTGGGGCCAACGTCCTGACTTTC	CASSPNIGANVLTF
TRBV7-2	many	TRBD1	TRBJ2-7	TGTGCCAGCAGAATTACAACAGGGGGATCTGGGGAGCAGTACTTC	CASRITTGGSGEQYF
TRBV7-3	few	-	TRBJ2-2	TGTGCCAGCAGCGACCCGACGGGAAAATTTGGGGAGCTGTTTTTT	CASSDPTGKFGELFF
TRBV24-1	-	-	TRBJ2-3	TGTGCCACCAGTGAGCGGGGGCGTAGCACAGATACGCAGTATTTT	CATSERGRSTDTQYF
TRBV20-1	many	TRBD2	TRBJ2-1	TGCAGTGCCGAAACTAAACTAGCGGGGGACTCCTACAATGAGCAGTTCTTC	CSAETKLAGDSYNEQFF
TRBV5-1	few	TRBD2	TRBJ2-1	TGCGCCAGCAGCTCCACTAGCGGGGGGGCCCTACGGAATGAGCAGTTCTTC	CASSSTSGGALRNEQFF
TRBV5-1	few	-	TRBJ2-7	TGCGCCAGCAGCCGGGACATCTCCTACGAGCAGTACTTC	CASSRDISYEQYF
TRBV9	-	TRBD2	TRBJ2-1	TGTGCCAGCAGCGTGGGTGGACTAGTTAGTGGCAATGAGCAGTTCTTC	CASSVGGLVSGNEQFF
TRBV11-2	few	-	TRBJ2-4	TGTGCCAGCAGCTTTACTAGACATGTCAAAAACATTCAGTACTTC	CASSFTRHVKNIQYF
TRBV13	-	-	TRBJ2-7	TGTGCCAGCAGCTTAGGAGGGACGGGCACCTACGAGCAGTACTTC	CASSLGGTGTYEQYF
TRBV10-1	few	TRBD2	TRBJ2-3	TGCGCCAGCAGTAGAGCGGGAGACGGCACAGATACGCAGTATTTT	CASSRAGDGTDTQYF
TRBV5-1	many	-	TRBJ2-1	TGCGCCAGCAGCTTGGCCGCCCACAATGAGCAGTTCTTC	CASSLAAHNEQFF
TRBV6-2/TRBV6-3	few	-	TRBJ2-5	TGTGCCAGCAGTTACGCCCGGGAGACCCAGTACTTC	CASSYARETQYF
TRBV29-1	-	TRBD1	TRBJ2-3	TGCAGCGCCGGGACAGGGACTAGCACAGATACGCAGTATTTT	CSAGTGTSTDTQYF
TRBV7-3	many	-	TRBJ1-6	TGTGCCAGCAGCTTAACGTTGGTCTCAACTTCCTATAATTCACCCCTCCACTTT	CASSLTLVSTSYNSPLHF
TRBV29-1	many	-	TRBJ1-1	TGCAGCGTTAACAGGAATCTGAACACTGAAGCTTTCTTT	CSVNRNLNTEAFF
TRBV3-1	many	TRBD2	TRBJ2-3	TGTGCCAGCAGCCCGGGGAAAGCGGGAGTGCGAGATACGCAGTATTTT	CASSPGKAGVRDTQYF
TRBV24-1	-	-	TRBJ2-1	TGTGCCACCAGTGGTTTTTCCGGGAACTACAATGAGCAGTTCTTC	CATSGFSGNYNEQFF
TRBV7-9	few	-	TRBJ2-2	TGTGCCTCTCGGGTCACCGGGGAGCTGTTTTTT	CASRVTGELFF
TRBV5-1	few	-	TRBJ2-7	TGCGCCAGCAGCTTGACGGGCAGCTCCTACGAGCAGTACTTC	CASSLTGSSYEQYF
TRBV9	-	-	TRBJ2-5	TGTGCCAGCAGCGTAGAAGGCCAGCAAGAGACCCAGTACTTC	CASSVEGQQETQYF
TRBV24-1	many	-	TRBJ1-4	TGTGCCACCAGTGAGGGCGGACAGAGGGGGACTAATGAAAAACTGTTTTTT	CATSEGGQRGTNEKLFF